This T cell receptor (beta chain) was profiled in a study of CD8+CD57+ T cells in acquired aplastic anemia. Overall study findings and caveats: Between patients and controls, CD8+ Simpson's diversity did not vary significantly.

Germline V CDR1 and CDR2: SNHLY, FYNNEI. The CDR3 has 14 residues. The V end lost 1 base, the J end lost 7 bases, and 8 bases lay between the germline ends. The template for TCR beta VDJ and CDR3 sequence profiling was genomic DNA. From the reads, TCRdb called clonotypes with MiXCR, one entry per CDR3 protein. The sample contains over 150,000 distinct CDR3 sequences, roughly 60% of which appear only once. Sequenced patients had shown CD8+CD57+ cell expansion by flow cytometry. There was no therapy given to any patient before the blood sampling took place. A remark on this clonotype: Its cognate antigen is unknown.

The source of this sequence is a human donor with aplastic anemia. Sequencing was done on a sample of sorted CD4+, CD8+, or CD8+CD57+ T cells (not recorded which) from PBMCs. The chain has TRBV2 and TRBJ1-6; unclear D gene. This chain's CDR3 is CASSEDYANSPLHF. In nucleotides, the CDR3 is TGTGCCAGCAGTGAAGACTATGCGAATTCACCCCTCCACTTT. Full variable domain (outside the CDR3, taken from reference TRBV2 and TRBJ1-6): EPEVTQTPSHQVTQMGQEVILRCVPISNHLYFYWYRQILGQKVEFLVSFYNNEISEKSEIFDDQFSVERPDGSNFTLKIRSTKLEDSAMYFCASSEDYANSPLHFGNGTRLTVT.